What follows describes a single TCR beta chain. The study drew participants aged about 18 to 89 years from about two dozen US areas. Donors were grouped by their self-reported clinical history. TCRdb keeps only in-frame clones here, not all; method: immunoSEQ multiplex PCR. Of 290,000 or so clones in the sample, about 89% are singletons; the top ten hold approximately 2.4%. The data are from a study of blood T cell repertoires in COVID-19. This CDR3 spans 13 amino acids. The germline V gene encodes CDR1 SQVTM and CDR2 ANQGSEA. Trimming cost V 4 bases and J 1 base, with 10 bases left between them. This TCR derives from a woman in her late teens or twenties who had recovered from COVID-19. The sample comprised PBMCs or T cells enriched from blood (not recorded which). The chain couples TRBV29-1 to TRBJ1-1; tentative D call: TRBD1 (6 bases). DNA of the CDR3: TGCAGCGTTGGTGTGACAGGGAACACTGAAGCTTTCTTT. This sequence encodes CSVGVTGNTEAFF.